These 17 T cell receptor beta chains share one sample of origin, sequenced in a study of radiotherapy plus CTLA-4 blockade in lung cancer. The protocol was immunoSEQ multiplex PCR, while the TCRdb copy is restricted to in-frame clones and leaves out a portion. Altogether 85,000 to 120,000 clones are present, 85% being singletons, with the ten largest covering over 2%. Material: peripheral blood, obtained from a patient treated with radiotherapy plus ipilimumab. The receptor set was obtained from a human donor with non-small cell lung cancer that progressed on radiotherapy plus ipilimumab. Some clones in this sample may be carry-over from other donors' samples.

The chain combines TRBV5-1 with TRBJ2-1, with 11 bases matching TRBD2. Per germline, CDR1 SGHRS and CDR2 YFSETQ. V gave up 2 bases and J gave up 4 bases; unmatched junction bases: 5. The CDR3 spans 16 residues. Here the CDR3 DNA reads TGCGCCAGCAGCTTTCTCCTAGCGGGGGGATACAATGAGCAGTTCTTC. It yields the protein CASSFLLAGGYNEQFF.

This clone was picked up one time. The chain recombines TRBV4-2 with TRBJ2-3; TRBD2 aligns across 9 bases. Germline CDR1 reads LGHNA; CDR2 reads YNFKEQ. The CDR3 has 20 residues. V shed 0 bases and J 3 bases; nucleotides not matched to a gene: 16. CDR3 sequence reads: CASSQDHVRGAGGGTDTQYF. The CDR3 nucleotides are TGTGCCAGCAGCCAAGATCATGTCCGAGGAGCGGGGGGTGGTACAGATACGCAGTATTTT.

The chain couples TRBV29-1 to TRBJ1-3; 7 bases match TRBD1. Trimming took 5 bases from V and 4 from J; bases not matched to a gene: 5. The germline V gene encodes CDR1 SQVTM and CDR2 ANQGSEA. CDR3 length: 13 residues. CDR3 residues: CSVTRTGGNTIYF. The CDR3 nucleotides are TGCAGCGTTACCCGGACAGGAGGAAACACCATATATTTT.

The V gene is TRBV5-4, the J gene TRBJ2-7; D remains ambiguous. The germline gives CDR1 SGHNT, CDR2 YYREEE (reference sequence). Trimming left V 0 bases short and J 4 bases short, with 5 bases between. The CDR3 loop spans 12 amino acids. CDR3 protein: CASSLGAYEQYF. Written as DNA, the CDR3 is TGTGCCAGCAGCTTGGGTGCGTACGAGCAGTACTTC.

This CDR3 reads CASSPRQGGTGELFF. In DNA, the CDR3 is TGTGCCAGCAGTCCTCGACAGGGCGGCACCGGGGAGCTGTTTTTT. The chain employs TRBV7-9 and TRBJ2-2, with 7 positions matching TRBD1. The CDR3 extends over 15 amino acids. CDR1 is SEHNR, CDR2 FQNEAQ, per germline (reference sequence). V lost 6 bases to trimming and J lost 4 bases; unmatched junction nucleotides: 8.

CDR3 in DNA: TGTGCCAGCAGCCTGGGGACAGGGGGAGATGAAAAACTGTTTTTT. Encoded protein: CASSLGTGGDEKLFF. The V and J genes are TRBV7-9 and TRBJ1-4; 11 nucleotides align to TRBD1. J gave up 6 bases and V 5 bases, and 5 bases lay outside the gene matches. The CDR3 loop spans 15 amino acids. Per germline, CDR1 SEHNR and CDR2 FQNEAQ (reference sequence).

The chain couples TRBV13 to TRBJ2-7, with D possibly matching TRBD1 (5 bases). The V end lost 5 bases, the J end lost 2 bases, and 10 bases lay between the germline ends. CDR3 length: 13 residues. CDR1 and CDR2 (germline): PRHDT, FYEKMQ (reference sequence). CDR3 in DNA: TGTGCCAGCAGCCCAGGACAAACCTACGAGCAGTACTTC. It is translated as CASSPGQTYEQYF.

The table lists this clone with a count of one. This chain connects TRBV5-4 to TRBJ2-7, with TRBD1 as a possible D gene (6 bases). Trimming removed 4 bases from V and 1 base from J, with 15 bases in between. Germline CDR1 reads SGHNT; CDR2 reads YYREEE (reference sequence). CDR3 length: 15 residues. CDR3 coding DNA: TGTGCCAGCAGCGACCGGCCTCAGGGGTCCTACGAGCAGTACTTC. As protein: CASSDRPQGSYEQYF. Together with reference TRBV5-4 and TRBJ2-7, the CDR3 gives the full variable domain: ETGVTQSPTHLIKTRGQQVTLRCSSQSGHNTVSWYQQALGQGPQFIFQYYREEENGRGNFPPRFSGLQFPNYSSELNVNALELDDSALYLCASSDRPQGSYEQYFGPGTRLTVT.

This chain links TRBV27 with TRBJ2-3, with TRBD1 identical over 7 bases. CDR3 length: 16 residues. Germline trimming cut 2 bases from V and 2 bases from J; bases unmatched to any gene: 7. The V gene's germline CDR1 is MNHEY and CDR2 SMNVEV (reference sequence). The CDR3 DNA reads as TGTGCCAGCAGTTTAACAACACAGGGGATCACAGATACGCAGTATTTT. Translating gives CASSLTTQGITDTQYF.

The chain's CDR3 is CASSRDRPPLETQYF. CDR3 DNA sequence: TGTGCCAGCAGTAGGGACAGGCCCCCTTTGGAGACCCAGTACTTC. V usage is TRBV2 and J usage is TRBJ2-5, with TRBD1 matching over 8 bases. The CDR3 is 15 amino acids. The V gene end was trimmed by 5 bases and the J gene end by 5 bases; junction bases not matched to a gene: 10. Per the germline V gene, CDR1 is SNHLY and CDR2 is FYNNEI. Full variable domain (missing parts from reference TRBV2 and TRBJ2-5): EPEVTQTPSHQVTQMGQEVILRCVPISNHLYFYWYRQILGQKVEFLVSFYNNEISEKSEIFDDQFSVERPDGSNFTLKIRSTKLEDSAMYFCASSRDRPPLETQYFGPGTRLLVL.

This sequence joins TRBV27 and TRBJ1-1; no firm D call. The CDR3 runs 15 residues. With 4 bases removed from V and 3 bases from J, the gap between germline ends came to 15 bases. Germline V gives CDR1 MNHEY, CDR2 SMNVEV (reference sequence). For the CDR3, the DNA is TGTGCCAGCAGTTCGACGACTCGGGGTGACACTGAAGCTTTCTTT. It translates to CASSSTTRGDTEAFF.

The rearrangement joins TRBV4-1 to TRBJ2-2; weak D call: TRBD2 (5 bases). Germline values: CDR1 MGHRA, CDR2 YSYEKL. The CDR3 loop spans 14 amino acids. The V and J ends lost 6 bases and 1 base respectively, with 9 bases between them. CDR3 protein: CASSYGENTGELFF. CDR3 coding DNA: TGCGCCAGCAGTTACGGGGAGAACACCGGGGAGCTGTTTTTT.

The genes are TRBV18 and TRBJ1-4, with 8 bases aligning to TRBD1. Germline assignment: CDR1 KGHSH and CDR2 LQKENI. With 0 bases clipped from V and 7 bases from J, the junction kept 4 bases outside the gene matches. The CDR3 loop spans 15 amino acids. CDR3 DNA: TGTGCCAGCTCACCACCGGGACAGGAGGGTGAAAAACTGTTTTTT. The encoded protein is CASSPPGQEGEKLFF.

The chain links TRBV6-1 to TRBJ1-1; maybe TRBD1 (6 bases). The CDR3 is 15 residues long. V was pared by 5 bases and J by 8 bases, with 21 bases between. Germline V gene sequence: CDR1 MNHNS, CDR2 SASEGT. This CDR3 is CASSPFRLGGGEAFF. CDR3 nucleotides: TGTGCCAGCAGTCCTTTTAGGCTGGGAGGGGGGGAAGCTTTCTTT.

Concerning this clone itself: One end of the junction does not line up with germline, which may come from a read error. The V call is TRBV5-8, the J call TRBJ2-5; TRBD2 matches 8 bases. Per germline, CDR1 SGHTS and CDR2 YDEGEE. The CDR3 loop spans 16 amino acids. The CDR3 here is CASRLGRGGGQETQYF. The CDR3 bases are TGTGCCAGCAGGTTGGGCCGGGGCGGGGGGCAAGAGACCCAGTACTTC.

V and J are TRBV18 and TRBJ1-3; maybe TRBD1 (6 bases). This CDR3 spans 16 amino acids. Germline values: CDR1 KGHSH, CDR2 LQKENI. The V gene lost 3 bases and the J gene lost 3 bases, with 15 bases spanning the gap. The CDR3 region is CASSPMLQGSGNTIYF. The CDR3 bases are TGTGCCAGCTCACCTATGTTACAGGGTAGTGGAAACACCATATATTTT.

The V and J genes are TRBV9 and TRBJ2-5; D is unclear. V shed 4 bases and J shed 1 base, with 5 bases lying between them. Germline V gene lookup returns CDR1 SGDLS and CDR2 YYNGEE. The CDR3 extends over 12 amino acids. The CDR3 spells CASSLGQETQYF. The CDR3, as DNA: TGTGCCAGCAGCCTCGGCCAAGAGACCCAGTACTTC.